This TCR beta chain was sequenced during a study of blood T cell repertoires in COVID-19. Study-wide background: COVID-19 samples from acute and convalescent phases originated in the United States, Italy and Spain.

The CDR3 consists of 15 residues. V was cut by 4 bases and J by 5 bases, with 17 bases left in between. The germline gives CDR1 MNHEY, CDR2 SVGEGT. Data came from immunoSEQ multiplex PCR; TCRdb stores just in-frame clones and leaves some out. This sample carries some 120,000 clones, more than 75% of them seen once, and the ten largest clones take more than 2%. The rearrangement uses TRBV6-2 or TRBV6-3 and TRBJ1-1, with a possible D match to TRBD1 (5 bases). The sequencing sample was made of peripheral blood. The TCR originated in a woman between 45 and 60 years old with acute or convalescent COVID-19. The CDR3 reads CASSSRKAPGTEAFF. CDR3 coding DNA: TGTGCCAGCAGTTCAAGAAAGGCCCCAGGGACTGAAGCTTTCTTT.